The 7 T cell receptor beta chains below all came from one sample that was sequenced in a study of T cells in localized non-small cell lung cancer. Assay used: immunoSEQ multiplex PCR; TCRdb lists only in-frame clones, some missing. The sample has more than 12,000 clones, more than 70% seen once; the top ten hold approximately 26%. The specimen comprised peripheral blood, sampled before any cancer treatment. Receptors originate from a female donor older than 55 with stage I squamous cell lung carcinoma.

V and J are TRBV2 and TRBJ2-2; TRBD1 is a possible D gene (6 bases). The CDR3 is 16 amino acids. The V and J ends lost 0 bases and 5 bases respectively, with 13 bases between them. From germline, CDR1 is SNHLY and CDR2 FYNNEI. The CDR3 DNA follows: TGTGCCAGCAGTGAAGCGTCGGACAGAGGGACCGGGGAGCTGTTTTTT. Protein product: CASSEASDRGTGELFF.

The sample holds a few counts of this clone. The chain has TRBV7-2 and TRBJ2-5; D unclear. Per germline, CDR1 SGHTA and CDR2 FQGNSA. V dropped 5 bases and J dropped 5 bases, with 6 bases sitting between them. The CDR3 consists of 11 residues. The DNA for the CDR3 is TGTGCCAGCAGCCAAAGGGAGACCCAGTACTTC. Amino acid sequence: CASSQRETQYF.

The gene calls are TRBV5-4 and TRBJ2-2, with no clear D. Germline CDR1 reads SGHNT; CDR2 reads YYREEE (reference sequence). The germline V and J ends were trimmed by 1 base and 7 bases, with 5 bases remaining between them. The CDR3 spans 12 residues. The CDR3 DNA is TGTGCCAGCAGCTTGTGGGACGGGGAGCTGTTTTTT. Translating it yields CASSLWDGELFF.

The rearrangement joins TRBV6-5 to TRBJ2-6; D might be TRBD2 (5 bases). Looked up from germline, CDR1 is MNHEY and CDR2 is SVGAGI. Trimming stripped 4 bases from V and 4 bases from J, with 11 bases between. This CDR3 is 15 amino acids long. Here the CDR3 reads CASSSGLVGANVLTF. Here the CDR3 DNA reads TGTGCCAGCAGTTCCGGACTTGTGGGGGCCAACGTCCTGACTTTC.

The chain uses TRBV4-3 and TRBJ2-7; D uncertain. Looked up from germline, CDR1 is LGHNA and CDR2 is YSLEER. The CDR3 covers 13 residues. V was clipped by 1 base and J by 2 bases, with 6 bases between them. CDR3 protein: CASSQAVTYEQYF. DNA for the CDR3: TGCGCCAGCAGCCAAGCAGTTACCTACGAGCAGTACTTC.

The genes are TRBV5-1 and TRBJ2-1; a weak D match, TRBD2 (5 bases). The V gene lost 1 base and the J gene lost 0 bases, with 8 bases spanning the gap. This CDR3 contains 15 residues. Germline V CDR1 and CDR2: SGHRS, YFSETQ. CDR3 amino acids: CASSLRRSSYNEQFF. The CDR3 bases are TGCGCCAGCAGCTTGAGGAGGAGCTCCTACAATGAGCAGTTCTTC.

The chain couples TRBV27 to TRBJ2-1, with D tentatively TRBD1 (5 bases). This CDR3 has 15 amino acids. Trimming shortened V by 5 bases and J by 8 bases, and 19 bases separated the two germline ends. Germline CDR1 reads MNHEY; CDR2 reads SMNVEV (reference sequence). DNA of the CDR3: TGTGCCAGCAGTCCTCACCAGGGCTCCGTACATGAGCAGTTCTTC. It translates to CASSPHQGSVHEQFF.